This record looks at one T cell receptor (beta chain) sequence and its context. This sample was taken from a study of blood T cell repertoires in COVID-19. Turning to the study itself: Whether acute or convalescent, the COVID-19 samples came from the United States, Italy and Spain. Sources were T cells, B-cell-depleted T cells, or PBMCs; the material itself was cDNA or gDNA.

Original data processing: Estimates of nucleated cell counts were drawn from the amplification of reference gene primers. Profiled with immunoSEQ multiplex PCR; TCRdb holds only in-frame clones, not every one. V and J calls and clone size are copied from that table; D and trimming were computed from the DNA. This table has approximately 90,000 clones, 65% to 80% appearing once. The CDR3 loop spans 14 amino acids. The ends lost 6 bases at V and 5 bases at J; junction bases unmatched: 4. The V gene's germline CDR1 is WSHSY and CDR2 SAAADI. This receptor was taken from a man aged 70 or older with acute or convalescent COVID-19. The chain has TRBV10-2 and TRBJ2-2, with TRBD1 identical over 9 bases. The specimen was peripheral blood. The DNA of the CDR3 is TGCGCCAGCAGGGACAGGGGTGAGACCGGGGAGCTGTTTTTT. Its protein is CASRDRGETGELFF.